The sequence of this TCR beta chain was determined in a study of long-term antiretroviral therapy in people with HIV. The assay used was immunoSEQ (version v3.0), run at survey level. The table came from immunoSEQ multiplex PCR; TCRdb's copy has only in-frame clones and leaves some out. The sample lists 20,000 to 25,000 clones, 90% to 95% seen once, with 2% to 2.5% in the top ten. Looked up from germline, CDR1 is GTSNPN and CDR2 is SVGIG (reference sequence). Trimming took off 0 bases at V and 1 base at J, with 17 bases between the two ends. The CDR3 runs to 17 residues. The receptor's source is a woman aged 50 to 60 with HIV. The sample here was unsorted PBMCs, taken around 4.7 years after starting antiretroviral therapy. The V call is TRBV30, the J call TRBJ2-3, with D possibly matching TRBD2 (5 bases). CDR3 protein: CAWSVKKYKRRTDTQYF. Written as DNA, the CDR3 is TGTGCCTGGAGTGTAAAAAAGTACAAGCGGCGCACAGATACGCAGTATTTT.